This entry lists 4 T cell receptor beta chains sequenced from one sample in a study of metastatic and nonmetastatic thyroid tumors. With MiXCR, TCRdb reprocessed the PCR reads. The data hold about 52,000 clones, with roughly 15% observed a single time. The entire patient cohort was treatment-naive prior to thyroid surgery. The sequencing input was blood. The receptors derive from a female donor with papillary thyroid cancer or a benign thyroid nodule (not recorded which). Some clones in this sample may be carry-over from other donors' samples.

A few counts support this clone. One end of the junction varies from germline; a read error may be responsible. V and J are TRBV12-3 or TRBV12-4 and TRBJ1-5, with 9 bases matching TRBD1. The CDR3 totals 16 residues. The CDR3 region has the DNA TGTGCCAGCAGTTTTCCCAACGGGACAGGGAATCAGCCCCCGCATTTT. Its protein product is CASSFPNGTGNQPPHF.

This clone was seen at least ten times. CDR3 coding DNA: TGCGCCAGCAGCTTCAACGGTTTTGGCACCGGGGAGCTGTTTTTT. It encodes CASSFNGFGTGELFF. The chain recombines TRBV5-1 with TRBJ2-2; D remains ambiguous. The V gene lost 2 bases and the J gene lost 4 bases, with 12 bases spanning the gap. CDR1 SGHRS and CDR2 YFSETQ come from the germline V gene. This CDR3 is built from 15 residues.

This clone was counted ten times or more. V and J are TRBV6-5 and TRBJ1-5; tentatively, D is TRBD1 (5 bases). Trimming took 2 bases from V and 5 from J, leaving 13 bases between them. The V gene's germline CDR1 is MNHEY and CDR2 SVGAGI. The CDR3 spans 15 residues. CDR3 loop: CASSYRGGGDQPQHF. The CDR3, as DNA: TGTGCCAGCAGTTACCGGGGTGGGGGGGATCAGCCCCAGCATTTT.

Remarks on this clone: A junction boundary mismatches the germline segment, possibly from a read error. At the DNA level, this CDR3 is encoded by other sequences in the same sample as well. V and J are TRBV24-1 and TRBJ2-7; 8 nucleotides align to TRBD1. Germline-derived CDR1 and CDR2 are KGHDR and SFDVKD. The CDR3 consists of 16 residues. The CDR3 DNA reads as TGTGCTACCAGTGAAAGAGAGGACAGGGCCCCACTTGAGCAGTACTTC. This sequence encodes CATSEREDRAPLEQYF.